The 23 T cell receptor beta chains in this list originate from one sample, sequenced in a study of cytomegalovirus exposure and HLA in healthy donors. Primers for the PCR totalled 60 Vbeta and 13 Jbeta. This table comes from immunoSEQ multiplex PCR, and its TCRdb copy is limited to in-frame clones, with some not included. Of around 150,000 clones in the sample, 82% were seen once. Sequenced: PBMCs. The receptors here all came from a girl aged 2-10 years in good health and CMV-seropositive.

This chain joins TRBV30 and TRBJ1-6, with TRBD1 identical over 7 bases. Germline CDR1 and CDR2: GTSNPN and SVGIG (reference sequence). The V segment lost 4 bases and the J segment 7 bases; nucleotides outside the gene matches: 4. There are 13 residues in the CDR3. CDR3 nucleotides: TGTGCCTGGACAGGGACAGACAATTCACCCCTCCACTTT. Its protein is CAWTGTDNSPLHF.

The chain links TRBV29-1 to TRBJ2-7, with D perhaps matching TRBD1 (7 bases). The CDR3 is 14 residues long. CDR1 SQVTM and CDR2 ANQGSEA come from the germline V gene. Trimming removed 1 base from V and 7 bases from J, with 17 bases in between. For the CDR3, the DNA is TGCAGCGTTGAAGTTTTGGAGGGGGCGGGAGAGCAGTACTTC. As protein: CSVEVLEGAGEQYF.

The chain links TRBV30 to TRBJ2-3; D possibly corresponds to TRBD2 (5 bases). Trimming cost V 0 bases and J 4 bases, with 23 bases left between them. CDR1 and CDR2 from the germline V gene are GTSNPN and SVGIG (reference sequence). The CDR3 runs to 18 residues. CDR3 bases: TGTGCCTGGAGTGTAAAGAAGGTTGTAATAGCGTGGTCAGATACGCAGTATTTT. Its protein is CAWSVKKVVIAWSDTQYF.

The V gene is TRBV5-1, the J gene TRBJ2-1; the match to TRBD2 covers 11 bases. The V and J ends lost 0 bases and 6 bases, in that order; junction bases with no gene match: 5. From germline, CDR1 is SGHRS and CDR2 YFSETQ. The CDR3 contains 16 residues. CDR3 residues: CASSLATTSGVNEQFF. CDR3 nucleotides: TGCGCCAGCAGCTTGGCCACGACTAGCGGGGTCAATGAGCAGTTCTTC.

The chain links TRBV25-1 to TRBJ2-2; 7 positions agree with TRBD2. This CDR3 is built from 14 residues. Germline V gives CDR1 MGHDK, CDR2 SYGVNS. V shed 9 bases and J 5 bases; nucleotides not matched to a gene: 9. The CDR3 here is CASEAGDSTGELFF. DNA for the CDR3: TGTGCCAGTGAGGCGGGAGACTCTACCGGGGAGCTGTTTTTT.

In its sample, this clone was seen a few times. The chain couples TRBV25-1 to TRBJ2-2, with 7 bases identical to TRBD2. J lost 2 bases, V lost 6 bases, and 12 bases had no gene match. Germline CDR1 MGHDK, CDR2 SYGVNS. CDR3 size: 17 residues. The CDR3 nucleotides are TGTGCCAGCAGCCCCCGAGCGGGACGCCAAAACACCGGGGAGCTGTTTTTT. Translated: CASSPRAGRQNTGELFF.

The V and J genes are TRBV14 and TRBJ2-4; D is undetermined. Trimming took off 1 base at V and 1 base at J, with 14 bases between the two ends. The germline V gene encodes CDR1 SGHDN and CDR2 FVKESK. The CDR3 runs 17 residues. CDR3 DNA: TGTGCCAGCAGCCAAGGGCTCGTGGAGAATGCCAAAAACATTCAGTACTTC. Its protein product is CASSQGLVENAKNIQYF. Full variable domain (outside the CDR3, taken from reference TRBV14 and TRBJ2-4): EAGVTQFPSHSVIEKGQTVTLRCDPISGHDNLYWYRRVMGKEIKFLLHFVKESKQDESGMPNNRFLAERTGGTYSTLKVQPAELEDSGVYFCASSQGLVENAKNIQYFGAGTRLSVL.

This clone has more than one count but fewer than ten. V is TRBV27 and J is TRBJ1-5; D might be TRBD1 (5 bases). There are 15 residues in the CDR3. Germline V gene sequence: CDR1 MNHEY, CDR2 SMNVEV (reference sequence). V was clipped by 0 bases and J by 7 bases, with 13 bases between them. The CDR3 region is CASSLSKGPNQPQHF. CDR3 DNA: TGTGCCAGCAGTTTATCGAAGGGGCCGAACCAGCCCCAGCATTTT.

Only a few counts were recorded for this clone. J is TRBJ2-5 and V is TRBV15; TRBD1 agrees at 10 bases. Germline CDR1 and CDR2: LNHNV and YYDKDF (reference sequence). J gave up 3 bases and V 6 bases, and 22 bases lay outside the gene matches. The CDR3 covers 20 residues. The CDR3 coding sequence is TGTGCCACCAGTAGAATAACAGGTTGGGGACAGGGGCTCCCAAAAGAGACCCAGTACTTC. Protein product: CATSRITGWGQGLPKETQYF. Filled out from reference TRBV15 and TRBJ2-5, the complete variable domain reads DAMVIQNPRYQVTQFGKPVTLSCSQTLNHNVMYWYQQKSSQAPKLLFHYYDKDFNNEADTPDNFQSRRPNTSFCFLDIRSPGLGDTAMYLCATSRITGWGQGLPKETQYFGPGTRLLVL.

V gene TRBV28 combines with J gene TRBJ1-4, with 7 bases lining up with TRBD1. V lost 2 bases to trimming and J lost 8 bases; unmatched junction nucleotides: 8. Germline V gives CDR1 MDHEN, CDR2 SYDVKM. The CDR3 totals 15 residues. In DNA, the CDR3 is TGTGCCAGCAGTTTAAAAGGGACAGTAAGGGAAAAACTGTTTTTT. This gives the protein CASSLKGTVREKLFF.

V usage is TRBV13 and J usage is TRBJ2-3; a weak D match, TRBD2 (6 bases). V lost 4 bases and J lost 3, with 14 bases in between. Looked up from germline, CDR1 is PRHDT and CDR2 is FYEKMQ (reference sequence). This CDR3 has 15 residues. The DNA of the CDR3 is TGTGCCAGCAGCTGGAGGGGCCGGGAAACAGATACGCAGTATTTT. Its protein is CASSWRGRETDTQYF.

The V and J genes are TRBV5-1 and TRBJ2-3, with TRBD2 matching over 7 bases. Germline CDR1 SGHRS, CDR2 YFSETQ. V lost 0 bases, J lost 6 bases, and 4 bases stayed unmatched. The length of the CDR3 is 14 residues. The CDR3 DNA reads as TGCGCCAGCAGCTTGGGACTAGCCCCCGATACGCAGTATTTT. Protein product: CASSLGLAPDTQYF.

This clone has just one count. This chain links TRBV18 with TRBJ2-5; 10 positions match TRBD2. From germline, CDR1 is KGHSH and CDR2 LQKENI. The junction had 5 bases not matched to a gene; V was cut back by 1 base and J by 3 bases. The CDR3 is 16 residues long. The CDR3 is CASSPLRLAGEETQYF. The CDR3 DNA is TGTGCCAGCTCACCACTAAGACTAGCGGGTGAAGAGACCCAGTACTTC.

This chain joins TRBV2 and TRBJ2-5; the match to TRBD1 covers 11 bases. Germline CDR1 is SNHLY and CDR2 is FYNNEI. There are 16 residues in the CDR3. J was trimmed by 4 bases and V by 7 bases; bases with no gene match: 11. CDR3 nucleotides: TGTGCCAGCATCCCGGGACAGGGGGGGAGGAGAGAGACCCAGTACTTC. It yields the protein CASIPGQGGRRETQYF.

The rearrangement links TRBV11-2 to TRBJ2-7; 7 bases are shared with TRBD1. The V gene's germline CDR1 is SGHAT and CDR2 FQNNGV. CDR3 length: 16 residues. V lost 5 bases, J lost 0 bases, and 10 bases stayed unmatched. CDR3 sequence: CASSLSGQANSYEQYF. CDR3 nucleotide sequence: TGTGCCAGCAGCCTATCAGGACAGGCAAACTCCTACGAGCAGTACTTC. The whole variable domain, remainder taken from reference TRBV11-2 and TRBJ2-7, is EAGVAQSPRYKIIEKRQSVAFWCNPISGHATLYWYQQILGQGPKLLIQFQNNGVVDDSQLPKDRFSAERLKGVDSTLKIQPAKLEDSAVYLCASSLSGQANSYEQYFGPGTRLTVT.

This chain connects TRBV27 to TRBJ2-1, with 7 bases matching TRBD2. The ends lost 7 bases at V and 9 bases at J; junction bases unmatched: 15. The CDR3 spans 15 residues. Germline V gene data show CDR1 as MNHEY and CDR2 as SMNVEV (reference sequence). Here the CDR3 DNA reads TGTGCCAGCATCATTCGGACTAGGAGTCTCGGTGAGCAGTTCTTC. Translation: CASIIRTRSLGEQFF.

The chain has TRBV6-9 and TRBJ2-1; 7 positions match TRBD2. The CDR3 is made up of 18 amino acids. The V gene end was trimmed by 4 bases and the J gene end by 6 bases; junction bases not matched to a gene: 18. Germline V gene sequence: CDR1 MNHGY, CDR2 SVAAGI. CDR3 amino acids: CASSLKGWERDAFNEQFF. The DNA of the CDR3 is TGTGCCAGCAGTTTAAAGGGCTGGGAGCGGGATGCTTTCAATGAGCAGTTCTTC.

The J gene is TRBJ2-3, the V gene TRBV30; TRBD1 matches at 7 bases. This CDR3 comprises 16 residues. Germline CDR1 reads GTSNPN; CDR2 reads SVGIG (reference sequence). With V trimmed by 1 base and J by 0 bases, 7 bases remained unmatched. The CDR3 is CAWSGAGGTSTDTQYF. CDR3 DNA sequence: TGTGCCTGGAGTGGGGCAGGGGGTACTAGCACAGATACGCAGTATTTT.

This clone showed up just a few times. The gene calls are TRBV6-5 and TRBJ2-5; 7 bases are shared with TRBD2. This CDR3 is 13 amino acids long. Losses at the gene ends were 11 bases for V and 4 bases for J; bases not matched to a gene: 10. The V gene's germline CDR1 is MNHEY and CDR2 SVGAGI. CDR3 DNA sequence: TGTGCCTCTAAGGGATCGGGAGGAGAGACCCAGTACTTC. Protein sequence: CASKGSGGETQYF.

V gene TRBV10-2 combines with J gene TRBJ2-1; no reliable D call. V dropped 3 bases and J dropped 4 bases, with 4 bases sitting between them. Per germline, CDR1 WSHSY and CDR2 SAAADI. CDR3 length: 12 amino acids. In nucleotides, the CDR3 is TGCGCCAGCAGTGAAGCATACAATGAGCAGTTCTTC. Amino acids: CASSEAYNEQFF.

The sample holds one count of this clone. The V gene is TRBV4-1, the J gene TRBJ1-2; D uncertain. The CDR3 runs to 14 residues. The V end lost 3 bases, the J end lost 8 bases, and 16 bases lay between the germline ends. Germline CDR1 is MGHRA and CDR2 is YSYEKL. Written as DNA, the CDR3 is TGCGCCAGCAGCCAGTTGTTGGTAGAGGGCGGCTACACCTTC. Its protein product is CASSQLLVEGGYTF.

This clone showed up just once. V usage is TRBV27 and J usage is TRBJ1-2; TRBD1 matches at 8 bases. V gave up 6 bases and J gave up 5 bases; unmatched junction bases: 11. The CDR3 is 15 amino acids. The germline CDR1 and CDR2 sequences are MNHEY and SMNVEV (reference sequence). Here the CDR3 DNA reads TGTGCCAGCAGACTTCAGACAGGGGTCCAATATGGCTACACCTTC. It is translated as CASRLQTGVQYGYTF.

The V call is TRBV5-1, the J call TRBJ2-1; 9 bases match TRBD2. V gave up 6 bases and J gave up 5 bases; unmatched junction bases: 6. The V gene's germline CDR1 is SGHRS and CDR2 YFSETQ. CDR3 length: 14 amino acids. As DNA, the CDR3 is TGCGCCAGCACCTTCAGACTAGCGGACAATGAGCAGTTCTTC. Translating gives CASTFRLADNEQFF.